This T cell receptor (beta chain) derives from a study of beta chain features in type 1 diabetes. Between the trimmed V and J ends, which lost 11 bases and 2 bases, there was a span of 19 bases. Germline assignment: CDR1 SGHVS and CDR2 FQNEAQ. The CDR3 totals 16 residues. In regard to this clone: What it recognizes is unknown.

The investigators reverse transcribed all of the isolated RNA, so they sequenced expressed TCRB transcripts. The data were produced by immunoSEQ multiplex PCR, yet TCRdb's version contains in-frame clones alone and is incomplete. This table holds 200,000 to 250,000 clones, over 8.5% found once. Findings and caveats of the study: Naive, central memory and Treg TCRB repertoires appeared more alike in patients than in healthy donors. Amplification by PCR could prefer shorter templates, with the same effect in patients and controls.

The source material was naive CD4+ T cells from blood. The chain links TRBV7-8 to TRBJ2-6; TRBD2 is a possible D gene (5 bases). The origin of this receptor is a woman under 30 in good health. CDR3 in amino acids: CAHSPQRTPGANVLTF. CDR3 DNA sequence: TGTGCCCACTCGCCGCAGCGGACCCCTGGGGCCAACGTCCTGACTTTC.